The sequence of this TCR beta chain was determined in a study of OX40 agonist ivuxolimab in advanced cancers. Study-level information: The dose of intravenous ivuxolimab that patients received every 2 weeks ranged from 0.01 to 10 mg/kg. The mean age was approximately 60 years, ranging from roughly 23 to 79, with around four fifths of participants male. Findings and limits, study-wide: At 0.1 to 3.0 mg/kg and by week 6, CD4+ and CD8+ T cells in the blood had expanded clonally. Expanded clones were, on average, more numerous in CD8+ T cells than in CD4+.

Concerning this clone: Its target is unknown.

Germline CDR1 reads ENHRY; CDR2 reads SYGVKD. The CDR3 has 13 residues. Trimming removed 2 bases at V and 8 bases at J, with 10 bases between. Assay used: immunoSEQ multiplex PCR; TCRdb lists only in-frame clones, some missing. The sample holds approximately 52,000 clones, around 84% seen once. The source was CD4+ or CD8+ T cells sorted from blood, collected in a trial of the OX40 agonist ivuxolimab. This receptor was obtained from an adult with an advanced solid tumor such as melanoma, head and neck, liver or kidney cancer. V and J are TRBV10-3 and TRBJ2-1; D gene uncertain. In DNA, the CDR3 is TGTGCCATCAGTGAGGGGATAGCATATGAGCAGTTCTTC. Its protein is CAISEGIAYEQFF.